This T cell receptor beta chain was found in a study of CD8 T cells in ankylosing spondylitis. Each CDR3 protein gets one entry after TCRdb re-called the 5' RACE reads with MiXCR. The top ten hold under 7.5% of the sample, which has about 540,000 distinct CDR3 sequences, approximately 12% seen once. The CDR3 spans 14 residues. After removal of 2 bases from V and 5 bases from J, the junction contained 8 bases not matched to a gene. The germline gives CDR1 DFQATT, CDR2 SNEGSKA (reference sequence). Notes on the study in general: Typical of ankylosing spondylitis blood, it appeared, was a TCR beta motif of about eight highly homologous variants.

This clonotype has more than one count but fewer than ten. Its target is unknown. What was sequenced was blood, either unsorted or a sorted T cell fraction (not recorded which). This receptor was obtained from a male donor with ankylosing spondylitis. The chain uses TRBV20-1 and TRBJ1-1; TRBD1 agrees at 7 bases. The CDR3 is CSARRQGVGTEAFF. DNA for the CDR3: TGCAGTGCTAGACGGCAGGGGGTAGGAACTGAAGCTTTCTTT.